Sequencing of this T cell receptor beta chain was carried out in a study of CD8+ T cells in alopecia areata. Background on the study: Each day, treated patients took oral tofacitinib twice, at 5 to 10 mg per dose.

Germline-derived CDR1 and CDR2 are SEHNR and FQNEAQ (reference sequence). The J segment lost 2 bases and the V segment lost 5 bases, leaving 8 bases of the junction unmatched. CDR3 length equals 15 residues. Following RNA extraction, reverse transcription yielded cDNA that acted as the sequencing template. The table came from immunoSEQ multiplex PCR; TCRdb's copy has only in-frame clones and leaves some out. The sample contains some 170,000 clones, 67% of which appear only once. Note on this clone: Its antigen is unidentified.

The authors sorted CD4+ and CD8+ T cells from PBMCs. Study-level results: More clonal than normal scalp was lesional scalp, particularly alopecia totalis/universalis.

The TCR originated in a human donor with alopecia areata. The chain carries TRBV7-9 and TRBJ1-2; TRBD1 agrees at 7 bases. The sample consisted of CD8+ T cells sorted from blood, taken at week 0. Here the CDR3 DNA reads TGTGCCAGCAGCCACTCCCTACAGGGGAACTATGGCTACACCTTC. Its protein product is CASSHSLQGNYGYTF.